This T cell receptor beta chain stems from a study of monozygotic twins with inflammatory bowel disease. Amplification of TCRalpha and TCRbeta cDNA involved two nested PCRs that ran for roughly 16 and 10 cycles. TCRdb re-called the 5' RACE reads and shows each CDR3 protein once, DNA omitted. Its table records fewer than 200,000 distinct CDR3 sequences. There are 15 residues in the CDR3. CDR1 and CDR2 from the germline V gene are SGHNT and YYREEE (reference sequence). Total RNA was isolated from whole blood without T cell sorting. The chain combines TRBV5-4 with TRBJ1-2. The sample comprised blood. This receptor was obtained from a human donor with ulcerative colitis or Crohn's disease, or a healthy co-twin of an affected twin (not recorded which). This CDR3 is CASSSGRRTNYGYTF.